This is a list of T cell receptor beta chains from one sample in a study of cytomegalovirus exposure and HLA in healthy donors. TCRdb's copy holds only in-frame clones and misses some; the assay was immunoSEQ multiplex PCR. This repertoire shows some 130,000 clones, approximately 79% found once; its top ten account for approximately 4%. The specimen was PBMCs. Receptor source: a man aged 45-65 years in good health and CMV-seropositive. Both conserved end residues are part of each CDR3. D genes are given only for firm matches. Clone size is not always given. Where it is, it says once, few, many or a class for expanded clones.

v_call: TRBV14; d_call: TRBD1; clone_size: NA; cdr3_length: 16; j_call: TRBJ1-4; cdr3_aa: CASSQDQRQGGEKLFF; cdr3_nt: TGTGCCAGCAGCCAAGATCAGCGACAGGGAGGAGAAAAACTGTTTTTT
v_call: TRBV6-6; d_call: NA; clone_size: NA; cdr3_length: 11; j_call: TRBJ1-5; cdr3_aa: CASSLREPQHF; cdr3_nt: TGTGCCAGCAGCTTGAGGGAGCCCCAGCATTTT
v_call: TRBV2; d_call: TRBD1; clone_size: NA; cdr3_length: 13; j_call: TRBJ2-7; cdr3_aa: CASSPGTGYEQYF; cdr3_nt: TGTGCCAGCAGTCCCGGGACAGGCTACGAGCAGTACTTC
v_call: TRBV5-1; d_call: NA; clone_size: NA; cdr3_length: 13; j_call: TRBJ1-1; cdr3_aa: CASSLGDVSEAFF; cdr3_nt: TGCGCCAGCAGCCTAGGGGATGTAAGTGAAGCTTTCTTT
v_call: TRBV7-9; d_call: NA; clone_size: NA; cdr3_length: 16; j_call: TRBJ2-1; cdr3_aa: CSSSSPSGAGPNEQFF; cdr3_nt: TGTTCCAGCAGTTCCCCTTCAGGAGCGGGCCCCAATGAGCAGTTCTTC
v_call: TRBV7-8; d_call: NA; clone_size: NA; cdr3_length: 13; j_call: TRBJ2-5; cdr3_aa: CASSRSLGGTQYF; cdr3_nt: TGTGCCAGCAGCCGGTCCCTCGGGGGGACCCAGTACTTC
v_call: TRBV5-1; d_call: TRBD1; clone_size: few; cdr3_length: 14; j_call: TRBJ1-4; cdr3_aa: CASRSGGGDEKLFF; cdr3_nt: TGCGCCAGCAGATCAGGGGGCGGGGATGAAAAACTGTTTTTT
v_call: TRBV7-2; d_call: TRBD1; clone_size: few; cdr3_length: 15; j_call: TRBJ1-4; cdr3_aa: CASSPGDRWNEKLFF; cdr3_nt: TGTGCCAGCAGCCCCGGGGACAGGTGGAACGAAAAACTGTTTTTT
v_call: TRBV27; d_call: TRBD1; clone_size: NA; cdr3_length: 15; j_call: TRBJ2-1; cdr3_aa: CASTSGTGHYNEQFF; cdr3_nt: TGTGCCAGCACCTCCGGGACAGGGCATTACAATGAGCAGTTCTTC
v_call: TRBV18; d_call: TRBD1; clone_size: once; cdr3_length: 16; j_call: TRBJ1-5; cdr3_aa: CASSPTDRSKDQPQHF; cdr3_nt: TGTGCCAGCTCACCGACGGACAGGAGCAAGGATCAGCCCCAGCATTTT
v_call: TRBV4-1; d_call: TRBD1; clone_size: once; cdr3_length: 14; j_call: TRBJ2-2; cdr3_aa: CASSPDRGTGELFF; cdr3_nt: TGCGCCAGCAGCCCGGACAGGGGGACCGGGGAGCTGTTTTTT
v_call: TRBV5-4; d_call: TRBD1; clone_size: NA; cdr3_length: 14; j_call: TRBJ1-1; cdr3_aa: CASSLGQGYTEAFF; cdr3_nt: TGTGCCAGCAGCTTGGGACAGGGGTACACTGAAGCTTTCTTT
v_call: TRBV19; d_call: TRBD1; clone_size: once; cdr3_length: 16; j_call: TRBJ1-5; cdr3_aa: CASFPTGTGELQPQHF; cdr3_nt: TGTGCCAGTTTCCCGACCGGGACAGGGGAATTGCAGCCCCAGCATTTT
v_call: TRBV2; d_call: TRBD2; clone_size: NA; cdr3_length: 14; j_call: TRBJ2-3; cdr3_aa: CAIPREGATDTQYF; cdr3_nt: TGTGCCATCCCGAGGGAGGGAGCCACAGATACGCAGTATTTT
v_call: TRBV25-1; d_call: NA; clone_size: NA; cdr3_length: 14; j_call: TRBJ1-1; cdr3_aa: CASSLQGFRTEAFF; cdr3_nt: TGTGCCAGCAGTCTACAGGGTTTTCGCACTGAAGCTTTCTTT
v_call: TRBV7-6; d_call: TRBD1; clone_size: NA; cdr3_length: 14; j_call: TRBJ2-1; cdr3_aa: CASSRGTGYNEQFF; cdr3_nt: TGTGCCAGCAGCCGAGGGACAGGTTACAATGAGCAGTTCTTC
v_call: TRBV27; d_call: NA; clone_size: NA; cdr3_length: 14; j_call: TRBJ1-2; cdr3_aa: CASSQGRQAPGYTF; cdr3_nt: TGTGCCAGCAGCCAGGGGAGACAGGCACCGGGCTACACCTTC
v_call: TRBV6-1; d_call: TRBD2; clone_size: once; cdr3_length: 17; j_call: TRBJ2-1; cdr3_aa: CASSDGTSGHSYNEQFF; cdr3_nt: TGTGCCAGCAGTGACGGGACTAGCGGACATTCCTACAATGAGCAGTTCTTC
v_call: TRBV5-1; d_call: NA; clone_size: NA; cdr3_length: 15; j_call: TRBJ2-7; cdr3_aa: CASSLGQWTSYEQYF; cdr3_nt: TGCGCCAGCAGCCTCGGACAGTGGACTTCCTACGAGCAGTACTTC
v_call: TRBV7-2; d_call: TRBD1; clone_size: NA; cdr3_length: 16; j_call: TRBJ1-5; cdr3_aa: CASSLNGQGGGQPQHF; cdr3_nt: TGTGCCAGCAGCTTAAATGGACAGGGCGGGGGTCAGCCCCAGCATTTT
v_call: TRBV6-5; d_call: NA; clone_size: once; cdr3_length: 10; j_call: TRBJ2-1; cdr3_aa: CASSTGIKFF; cdr3_nt: TGTGCCAGCAGCACCGGGATTAAGTTCTTC
v_call: TRBV29-1; d_call: TRBD2; clone_size: few; cdr3_length: 13; j_call: TRBJ2-5; cdr3_aa: CSVEVNSGETQYF; cdr3_nt: TGCAGCGTTGAAGTTAATAGCGGGGAGACCCAGTACTTC
v_call: TRBV10-3; d_call: NA; clone_size: once; cdr3_length: 15; j_call: TRBJ2-5; cdr3_aa: CAIRQGSTNQETQYF; cdr3_nt: TGTGCCATCAGGCAGGGGAGTACGAACCAAGAGACCCAGTACTTC
v_call: TRBV13; d_call: TRBD2; clone_size: NA; cdr3_length: 14; j_call: TRBJ2-7; cdr3_aa: CASSSTSGVKEQYF; cdr3_nt: TGTGCCAGCAGCTCAACTAGCGGGGTAAAAGAGCAGTACTTC
v_call: TRBV5-4; d_call: NA; clone_size: NA; cdr3_length: 12; j_call: TRBJ2-5; cdr3_aa: CASSFGLETQYF; cdr3_nt: TGTGCCAGCAGCTTCGGTCTCGAGACCCAGTACTTC
v_call: TRBV27; d_call: TRBD2; clone_size: few; cdr3_length: 16; j_call: TRBJ2-1; cdr3_aa: CASSLGLASSYNEQFF; cdr3_nt: TGTGCCAGCAGTTTGGGACTAGCGAGCTCCTACAATGAGCAGTTCTTC
v_call: TRBV2; d_call: NA; clone_size: NA; cdr3_length: 18; j_call: TRBJ1-1; cdr3_aa: CASSEALRLGQGRIEAFF; cdr3_nt: TGTGCCAGCAGTGAAGCGCTTCGCTTGGGGCAGGGTAGGATTGAAGCTTTCTTT
v_call: TRBV5-4; d_call: NA; clone_size: NA; cdr3_length: 16; j_call: TRBJ1-1; cdr3_aa: CASSSKTTGQNTEAFF; cdr3_nt: TGTGCCAGCAGCTCAAAGACGACAGGACAGAACACTGAAGCTTTCTTT
v_call: TRBV5-3; d_call: TRBD1; clone_size: NA; cdr3_length: 16; j_call: TRBJ2-7; cdr3_aa: CARSSIGQGGLYEQYF; cdr3_nt: TGTGCCAGAAGCTCCATCGGACAGGGGGGGTTGTACGAGCAGTACTTC
v_call: TRBV18; d_call: TRBD1; clone_size: NA; cdr3_length: 16; j_call: TRBJ1-1; cdr3_aa: CASSPYGQGTNTEAFF; cdr3_nt: TGTGCCAGCTCACCCTACGGACAGGGGACGAACACTGAAGCTTTCTTT
v_call: TRBV7-8; d_call: NA; clone_size: NA; cdr3_length: 11; j_call: TRBJ1-1; cdr3_aa: CASSLPGEAFF; cdr3_nt: TGTGCCAGCAGCCTGCCGGGAGAAGCTTTCTTT
v_call: TRBV18; d_call: NA; clone_size: NA; cdr3_length: 14; j_call: TRBJ1-1; cdr3_aa: CASSPGQLNTEAFF; cdr3_nt: TGTGCCAGCTCACCAGGACAGTTGAACACTGAAGCTTTCTTT
v_call: TRBV11-2; d_call: TRBD2; clone_size: NA; cdr3_length: 17; j_call: TRBJ2-3; cdr3_aa: CASSFGLAETSTDTQYF; cdr3_nt: TGTGCCAGCAGCTTCGGACTAGCGGAGACTAGCACAGATACGCAGTATTTT
v_call: TRBV2; d_call: TRBD2; clone_size: NA; cdr3_length: 15; j_call: TRBJ2-1; cdr3_aa: CASDEGTSGRGEQFF; cdr3_nt: TGTGCCAGTGATGAGGGGACTAGCGGGAGAGGGGAGCAGTTCTTC
v_call: TRBV6-5; d_call: TRBD1; clone_size: NA; cdr3_length: 14; j_call: TRBJ2-7; cdr3_aa: CASSSWDSPYEQYF; cdr3_nt: TGTGCCAGCAGTTCTTGGGACAGTCCCTACGAGCAGTACTTC